This T cell receptor (beta chain) was obtained from a study of identical twins. After removal of 5 bases from V and 5 bases from J, the junction contained 6 bases not matched to a gene. Per germline, CDR1 SEHNR and CDR2 FQNEAQ (reference sequence). This CDR3 has 15 residues. MiXCR was run by TCRdb on the 5' RACE reads, yielding one entry per CDR3 protein. The sample gives 150,000 or so distinct CDR3 sequences, roughly 3.3% of which show up once; around 8% is in the top ten. This clonotype was counted ten times or more. The antigen is undetermined. Study outcomes and limitations: Fewer insertions characterized abundant cord blood beta clonotypes, whereas memory repertoires showed none. There was an excess of low generation probability in the out-of-frame alpha sequences that twins shared.

The sequenced material came from memory T cells sorted from blood. This sequence originates from a young man in good health. The V call is TRBV7-9, the J call TRBJ2-1; TRBD1 aligns across 10 bases. The CDR3 DNA follows: TGTGCCAGCAGCCGTTCGGGACAGGGGAACAATGAGCAGTTCTTC. This translates into CASSRSGQGNNEQFF.